This TCR beta chain was retrieved from a study of Ad26.COV2.S vaccination and SARS-CoV-2 variants. On the study more broadly: In the study, Ad26.COV2.S was injected intramuscularly once, or twice 56 days apart.

Notes on the study in general: Breadth measured for non-spike TCRs was similar across vaccine and placebo recipients. Possibly, TCR breadth and depth analyses underestimated total T cell responses. Vaccine recipients posted higher spike-specific TCR breadth than their placebo counterparts.

CDR1 is MNHEY and CDR2 is SMNVEV in the germline V gene (reference sequence). Trimming took off 1 base at V and 2 bases at J, with 11 bases between the two ends. There are 15 residues in the CDR3. Produced via immunoSEQ multiplex PCR; TCRdb's table is partial and in-frame only. The sample has around 450,000 clones, 89% seen once; the top ten hold around 2.6%. Treatment noted: about 20 received Ad26.COV2.S at low or high dose, single or two shots; 5 received placebo; per-sample allocation not given. Collection of samples fell on day 63 after the first vaccine or placebo injection. Of note for this clone: Its antigen remains unidentified.

The sequencing used peripheral blood, collected in a trial of Ad26.COV2.S vaccine versus placebo. The chain recombines TRBV27 with TRBJ1-1; tentatively, D is TRBD1 (6 bases). This receptor was obtained from a person between 18 and 59 years old who received the Ad26.COV2.S COVID-19 vaccine or a placebo. The CDR3 is CASSLFQGLNTEAFF. The CDR3 DNA reads as TGTGCCAGCAGTTTATTTCAGGGGCTCAACACTGAAGCTTTCTTT.